The sequence of this T cell receptor (beta chain) was determined in a study of a mutant IDH1 vaccine in newly diagnosed glioma. Study-wide context: Treated patients, around 60% male and approximately 40% female, averaged 40.4 years of age. Study-wide results and limits: With respect to changes in top peripheral T cell clonotypes, pseudoprogression seemed unrelated.

Time point reported: week 5, during vaccination. Topical imiquimod accompanied each vaccine dose, which consisted of 300 ug of mutant IDH1 20-mer peptide. Clones were sequenced by immunoSEQ multiplex PCR, and TCRdb holds only the in-frame ones, with some missing. The sample records around 32,000 clones, 87% being singletons. Note on this clone: Its antigen is still unknown.

The CDR3 totals 15 residues. Per germline, CDR1 SQVTM and CDR2 ANQGSEA. V lost 7 bases to trimming and J lost 0 bases, with 17 bases between them. This receptor was taken from a woman aged 40-49 years with glioma. Some clones in this sample may be carry-over from other donors' samples. Sequences were derived from peripheral blood mononuclear cells (PBMCs), sampled from a glioma patient whose treatment included an IDH1 peptide vaccine. V gene TRBV29-1 combines with J gene TRBJ2-3; tentatively, D is TRBD1 (5 bases). CDR3 loop: CSEHLTATSTDTQYF. The CDR3 bases are TGCAGCGAGCACCTGACAGCCACTAGCACAGATACGCAGTATTTT.